This is a list of T cell receptor beta chains from one sample in a study of blood T cell repertoires in COVID-19. Generated by immunoSEQ multiplex PCR, the TCRdb table keeps only in-frame clones and is missing some. The data contain 180,000 or so clones, roughly 81% of them singletons. Sequenced material: peripheral blood. These receptors originate from an elderly woman with COVID-19, enrolled during active disease. CDR3s include the opening cysteine and the closing phenylalanine or tryptophan. The D gene is left open where the match is weak. Rows give clone size only sometimes, using once, few, many, or a class for an expanded clone.

d_gene	abundance	v_gene	j_gene	CDR3aa	CDR3nt
TRBD2	once	TRBV19	TRBJ2-5	CASSISGTSGTRLQETQYF	TGTGCCAGTAGTATATCTGGGACTAGCGGGACCAGGCTACAAGAGACCCAGTACTTC
NA	NA	TRBV6-5	TRBJ1-2	CASRSTGQNGYTF	TGTGCCAGCAGGTCAACAGGGCAGAACGGCTACACCTTC
NA	NA	TRBV19	TRBJ2-1	CASSIDGTSATYNEQFF	TGTGCCAGTAGTATAGATGGAACTAGTGCGACCTACAATGAGCAGTTCTTC
NA	NA	TRBV15	TRBJ2-3	CATSRVKGDTQYF	TGTGCCACCAGCAGAGTAAAGGGGGATACGCAGTATTTT
NA	NA	TRBV14	TRBJ1-2	CASSPIQPVDGYGYTF	TGTGCCAGCAGCCCAATACAGCCGGTTGACGGCTATGGCTACACCTTC
TRBD2	NA	TRBV7-7	TRBJ2-1	CASSPSGSLYNEQFF	TGTGCTAGCAGCCCTAGCGGGAGTCTTTACAATGAGCAGTTCTTC
TRBD2	NA	TRBV7-2	TRBJ2-7	CASSPLGGLAVFYEQYF	TGTGCCAGCAGCCCCCTTGGGGGACTAGCTGTCTTTTACGAGCAGTACTTC
TRBD1	NA	TRBV2	TRBJ2-1	CASRAGTGERREQFF	TGTGCCAGCAGAGCCGGGACAGGGGAACGACGTGAGCAGTTCTTC
TRBD1	NA	TRBV7-8	TRBJ2-5	CASSTGDRGETQYF	TGTGCCAGCAGCACAGGGGACAGGGGTGAGACCCAGTACTTC
TRBD2	NA	TRBV11-2	TRBJ2-7	CASSSTRAGDYEQYF	TGTGCCAGCAGCTCGACTAGAGCGGGAGACTACGAGCAGTACTTC
TRBD2	NA	TRBV6-5	TRBJ2-1	CASSYGVAGGNEQFF	TGTGCCAGCAGTTACGGGGTAGCGGGAGGCAATGAGCAGTTCTTC
TRBD2	NA	TRBV9	TRBJ2-7	CASRGLSLYEQYF	TGTGCCAGCAGGGGACTATCCCTCTACGAGCAGTACTTC
NA	NA	TRBV3-1/TRBV3-2	TRBJ2-4	CASSREGNIQYF	TGTGCCAGCAGCCGAGAGGGCAACATTCAGTACTTC
TRBD1	NA	TRBV7-2	TRBJ2-1	CASSLELQGADEQFF	TGTGCCAGCAGCTTAGAATTACAGGGGGCGGATGAGCAGTTCTTC
TRBD1	few	TRBV7-2	TRBJ1-2	CASKTGFNYGYTF	TGTGCCAGCAAGACAGGGTTTAACTATGGCTACACCTTC
NA	NA	TRBV10-1	TRBJ2-7	CASSERRQGPFPTYEQYF	TGCGCCAGCAGTGAGAGGCGGCAGGGGCCGTTCCCGACCTACGAGCAGTACTTC
TRBD1	NA	TRBV7-2	TRBJ2-3	CASSSGQPADTQYF	TGTGCCAGCAGCTCGGGACAGCCGGCAGATACGCAGTATTTT
NA	NA	TRBV18	TRBJ1-4	CASSPDRLTNEKLFF	TGTGCCAGCTCTCCCGACAGACTAACTAATGAAAAACTGTTTTTT
TRBD1	NA	TRBV19	TRBJ2-1	CASSKSPRDRALYNEQFF	TGTGCCAGTAGCAAATCACCCCGGGACAGGGCACTCTACAATGAGCAGTTCTTC
NA	few	TRBV7-2	TRBJ1-2	CASSPSPDSYYGYTF	TGTGCCAGCAGCCCATCTCCGGACAGCTACTATGGCTACACCTTC
NA	once	TRBV24-1	TRBJ1-1	CATSDFGVTEAFF	TGTGCCACCAGTGATTTTGGAGTTACTGAAGCTTTCTTT
TRBD2	once	TRBV3-1/TRBV3-2	TRBJ2-3	CASSQDLSSGISTDTQYF	TGTGCCAGCAGCCAAGATCTGTCTAGCGGGATAAGCACAGATACGCAGTATTTT
TRBD1	NA	TRBV29-1	TRBJ2-2	CSAERGQGRNGELFF	TGCAGCGCTGAAAGAGGACAGGGAAGGAACGGGGAGCTGTTTTTT
TRBD2	NA	TRBV3-1/TRBV3-2	TRBJ2-1	CASSHEGGDNEQFF	TGTGCCAGCAGCCACGAGGGAGGGGACAATGAGCAGTTCTTC
NA	NA	TRBV5-4	TRBJ2-6	CASSLRDSGANVLTF	TGTGCCAGCAGCTTGCGGGATTCCGGGGCCAACGTCCTGACTTTC
NA	NA	TRBV3-1/TRBV3-2	TRBJ1-2	CASSLSGLDGYTF	TGTGCCAGCAGTTTATCAGGGTTGGATGGCTACACCTTC
TRBD1	once	TRBV5-4	TRBJ2-3	CASSPGTATDTQYF	TGTGCCAGCAGCCCCGGGACAGCCACAGATACGCAGTATTTT
TRBD1	NA	TRBV4-3	TRBJ1-2	CASSQGQGNYHYGYTF	TGCGCCAGCAGCCAGGGACAGGGAAATTATCACTATGGCTACACCTTC
NA	NA	TRBV6-5	TRBJ1-1	CASSYEGGGTEAFF	TGTGCCAGCAGTTACGAGGGAGGAGGCACTGAAGCTTTCTTT
TRBD2	NA	TRBV5-1	TRBJ2-5	CASSLGLAGETQYF	TGCGCCAGCTCACTAGGACTAGCCGGGGAGACCCAGTACTTC
TRBD2	NA	TRBV5-1	TRBJ2-3	CASSRGLAGEADTQYF	TGCGCCAGCAGCCGGGGACTAGCGGGAGAGGCAGATACGCAGTATTTT
TRBD2	NA	TRBV18	TRBJ2-7	CASSLGLAGVSEQYF	TGTGCCAGCTCACTAGGACTAGCGGGAGTAAGTGAGCAGTACTTC
NA	NA	TRBV5-4	TRBJ1-2	CASSRTDYGYTF	TGTGCCAGCAGCCGGACAGACTATGGCTACACCTTC
NA	NA	TRBV6-5	TRBJ1-2	CASRRQPYGYTF	TGTGCCAGCAGGAGACAGCCCTATGGCTACACCTTC
TRBD1	NA	TRBV5-5	TRBJ1-5	CASSSTGDQPQHF	TGTGCCAGCAGTTCGACAGGGGATCAGCCCCAGCATTTT
NA	NA	TRBV11-2	TRBJ2-7	CASSPLRAPYEQYF	TGTGCCAGCAGCCCTTTGCGCGCCCCCTACGAGCAGTACTTC
NA	once	TRBV21-1	TRBJ2-1	CASSRFTSNEQFF	TGTGCCAGCAGCAGGTTCACTAGCAATGAGCAGTTCTTC
TRBD1	NA	TRBV11-1	TRBJ1-2	CASTPGTVSGYTF	TGTGCCAGCACCCCAGGGACAGTCTCTGGCTACACCTTC
TRBD1	NA	TRBV5-1	TRBJ1-2	CASSTSLLTGGNYGYTF	TGCGCCAGCAGCACCTCTCTCTTGACAGGGGGGAACTATGGCTACACCTTC
TRBD1	NA	TRBV2	TRBJ2-4	CASRARQGVDIQYF	TGTGCCAGCAGGGCCAGACAGGGTGTAGACATTCAGTACTTC
NA	NA	TRBV5-1	TRBJ2-2	CASSLDRQSLNTGELFF	TGCGCCAGCAGCTTGGATCGACAGTCCCTGAACACCGGGGAGCTGTTTTTT
NA	once	TRBV6-5	TRBJ2-1	CASSSGTDSYNEQFF	TGTGCCAGCAGTTCCGGGACTGATTCCTACAATGAGCAGTTCTTC
NA	few	TRBV4-2	TRBJ1-1	CASSIGGGVMNTEAFF	TGTGCCAGCAGCATCGGCGGGGGGGTTATGAACACTGAAGCTTTCTTT
NA	NA	TRBV2	TRBJ2-1	CASSEFGSSYNEQFF	TGTGCCAGCAGTGAGTTCGGGAGCTCCTACAATGAGCAGTTCTTC
NA	NA	TRBV6-5	TRBJ2-5	CATSQGSQETQYF	TGTGCCACGTCACAGGGATCGCAAGAGACCCAGTACTTC
NA	few	TRBV10-3	TRBJ2-1	CAISDWTAESYNEQFF	TGTGCCATCAGTGACTGGACAGCTGAATCCTACAATGAGCAGTTCTTC
NA	NA	TRBV19	TRBJ1-6	CATWATNSPLHF	TGTGCCACCTGGGCCACTAATTCACCCCTCCACTTT
NA	NA	TRBV28	TRBJ1-2	CASSPGVLYGYTF	TGTGCCAGCAGCCCAGGGGTTCTCTATGGCTACACCTTC
TRBD2	NA	TRBV6-4	TRBJ2-1	CASSWGGSYNEQFF	TGTGCCAGCAGTTGGGGGGGTAGCTACAATGAGCAGTTCTTC
TRBD1	NA	TRBV19	TRBJ1-5	CASSAGQGSNQPQHF	TGTGCCAGTAGTGCTGGACAGGGGAGCAATCAGCCCCAGCATTTT
NA	NA	TRBV5-6	TRBJ1-1	CASSFGQLNTEAFF	TGTGCCAGCAGCTTCGGACAGCTGAACACTGAAGCTTTCTTT
TRBD2	few	TRBV6-1	TRBJ2-3	CASSEYAGGTDTQYF	TGTGCCAGCAGTGAATATGCGGGGGGCACAGATACGCAGTATTTT